The next 26 T cell receptor beta chains were all read from a single sample in a study of control samples from healthy donors and cancer patients (dated by TCRdb to the early 2020s). Receptor amplification or capture employed the immunoSEQ multiplex PCR assay. The clones in this table, taken by TCRdb from immuneACCESS, are in-frame only. Not every clone is retained; where verified, under half of the shortfall comes from an unresolved V gene, and the cause of the rest is unknown. The sample includes tens of thousands of clones, with 88% observed a single time. In total, the top ten clones hold 13% to 15% of the sample. The sequenced sample was blood. These receptors all come from a woman aged 65 to 85 in good health.

The gene calls are TRBV6-6 and TRBJ1-5; D is unresolved. Germline values: CDR1 MNHNY, CDR2 SVGAGI (reference sequence). There are 10 residues in the CDR3. Trimming left V 6 bases short and J 3 bases short, with 0 bases between. The CDR3 sequence is CASSNQPQHF. CDR3 bases: TGTGCCAGCAGCAATCAGCCCCAGCATTTT.

This clone was picked up one time. As DNA, the CDR3 is TGTGCCAGCAGCTCCCTTATCTCCACGATGGGCTATAACTATGGCTACACCTTC. Encoded protein: CASSSLISTMGYNYGYTF. The chain recombines TRBV7-8 with TRBJ1-2; D is unclear. CDR1 is SGHVS, CDR2 FQNEAQ, per germline. Trimming took off 4 bases at V and 1 base at J, with 22 bases between the two ends. The CDR3 extends over 18 amino acids.

This sequence joins TRBV6-2 or TRBV6-3 and TRBJ2-1; D remains unclear. V lost 6 bases, J lost 7 bases, and 7 bases lay in between. The CDR3 runs 11 residues. Germline V gene data show CDR1 as MNHEY and CDR2 as SVGEGT. CDR3 region: CASSHANEQFF. CDR3 DNA: TGTGCCAGCAGCCACGCTAATGAGCAGTTCTTC.

The chain joins TRBV27 to TRBJ1-2, with 9 positions matching TRBD1. V gave up 4 bases and J gave up 8 bases; unmatched junction bases: 8. CDR3 size: 14 residues. Germline V lookup: CDR1 MNHEY, CDR2 SMNVEV (reference sequence). The CDR3: CASSSGTGPFGYTF. The CDR3 nucleotides are TGTGCCAGCAGTTCCGGGACAGGGCCCTTCGGCTACACCTTC.

The CDR3 loop reads CASSQGGQSYNEQFF. For the CDR3, the DNA is TGCGCCAGCAGCCAAGGGGGGCAATCCTACAATGAGCAGTTCTTC. The chain employs TRBV4-1 and TRBJ2-1; a weak D match, TRBD1 (6 bases). Trimming shortened V by 1 base and J by 1 base, and 8 bases separated the two germline ends. The CDR3 spans 15 residues. Per germline, CDR1 MGHRA and CDR2 YSYEKL.

This chain uses TRBV19 with TRBJ1-5; D unresolved. This CDR3 contains 13 residues. The V gene's germline CDR1 is LNHDA and CDR2 SQIVND (reference sequence). Trimming removed 7 bases from V and 6 bases from J, with 13 bases in between. The CDR3 protein is CASNRESGQPQHF. The CDR3 nucleotides are TGTGCCAGTAATAGGGAATCTGGTCAGCCCCAGCATTTT.

V is TRBV6-1 and J is TRBJ1-5; D not resolved. Germline CDR1 is MNHNS and CDR2 is SASEGT. The CDR3 spans 16 residues. Trimming removed 0 bases at V and 1 base at J, with 10 bases between. The CDR3 loop reads CASSEAPWRSNQPQHF. The DNA of the CDR3 is TGTGCCAGCAGTGAAGCGCCTTGGAGGAGCAATCAGCCCCAGCATTTT.

V usage is TRBV19 and J usage is TRBJ1-5; D is possibly TRBD1 (6 bases). Germline CDR1 LNHDA, CDR2 SQIVND (reference sequence). V was pared by 7 bases and J by 6 bases, with 13 bases between. CDR3 size: 13 residues. The CDR3 sequence is CASNPGAGQPQHF. DNA of the CDR3: TGTGCCAGTAACCCAGGGGCGGGTCAGCCCCAGCATTTT.

The CDR3 DNA follows: TGTGCCAGCAGCCCACGGGATTCTAATTCACCCCTCCACTTT. Protein product: CASSPRDSNSPLHF. The chain carries TRBV5-4 and TRBJ1-6; D uncertain. Germline CDR1 SGHNT, CDR2 YYREEE (reference sequence). V was shortened by 4 bases and J by 6 bases, with 11 bases between the two germline ends. This CDR3 is 14 amino acids long.

V usage is TRBV6-2 or TRBV6-3 and J usage is TRBJ1-1; D is ambiguous. The germline V gene encodes CDR1 MNHEY and CDR2 SVGEGT. The ends were cut back, 6 bases at V and 3 bases at J, with 17 bases in the middle. This CDR3 comprises 15 residues. As DNA, the CDR3 is TGTGCCAGCAGGTACCTACATACTGGAGACACTGAAGCTTTCTTT. Residues: CASRYLHTGDTEAFF.

The chain uses TRBV5-1 and TRBJ1-1, with a possible D match to TRBD1 (6 bases). The germline V and J ends were trimmed by 4 bases and 4 bases, with 17 bases remaining between them. The CDR3 length is 15 residues. Germline CDR1 SGHRS, CDR2 YFSETQ. The CDR3 nucleotides are TGCGCCAGCAGCGTACAGGGAGTTACGGGCACTGAAGCTTTCTTT. It translates to CASSVQGVTGTEAFF.

The chain couples TRBV6-2 or TRBV6-3 to TRBJ2-1; 7 bases fit TRBD2. Losses at the gene ends were 5 bases for V and 6 bases for J; bases not matched to a gene: 10. The length of the CDR3 is 15 residues. Germline CDR1 is MNHEY and CDR2 is SVGEGT. CDR3 amino acids: CASSPLTLARNEQFF. The CDR3, as DNA: TGTGCCAGCAGTCCACTTACACTAGCGCGCAATGAGCAGTTCTTC.

The chain carries TRBV15 and TRBJ1-1, with D unresolved. The germline V gene has CDR1 LNHNV and CDR2 YYDKDF (reference sequence). Trimming cost V 1 base and J 8 bases, with 11 bases left between them. The CDR3 is made up of 13 amino acids. The CDR3 here is CATSRGAEREAFF. The CDR3 coding sequence is TGTGCCACCAGCAGAGGGGCCGAGAGGGAAGCTTTCTTT.

The rearrangement links TRBV27 to TRBJ1-1; a weak D match, TRBD1 (5 bases). Per germline, CDR1 MNHEY and CDR2 SMNVEV (reference sequence). V was trimmed by 0 bases and J by 4 bases, leaving 18 bases between them. This CDR3 is built from 17 residues. The CDR3 sequence: CASSLSIRVQRGTEAFF. DNA of the CDR3: TGTGCCAGCAGTTTATCGATAAGGGTCCAAAGGGGCACTGAAGCTTTCTTT.

This clone was seen only once. The chain couples TRBV5-1 to TRBJ1-1; D may be TRBD1 (6 bases). Germline CDR1 and CDR2: SGHRS and YFSETQ. CDR3 length: 15 residues. V was clipped by 4 bases and J by 4 bases, with 17 bases between them. CDR3 in amino acids: CASSITGISGTEAFF. In nucleotides, the CDR3 is TGCGCCAGCAGCATCACAGGGATCTCTGGCACTGAAGCTTTCTTT.

This clone has just a few counts. The chain is built from TRBV30 and TRBJ2-5; 9 positions agree with TRBD2. The CDR3 sequence is 15 residues long. The germline CDR1 and CDR2 sequences are GTSNPN and SVGIG (reference sequence). V was pared by 0 bases and J by 1 base, with 3 bases of the junction left unmatched. In DNA, the CDR3 is TGTGCCTGGAGTGTAAGTAGCGGGGGCCAAGAGACCCAGTACTTC. The encoded protein is CAWSVSSGGQETQYF.

V is TRBV5-1 and J is TRBJ2-1; D uncertain. V was cut by 0 bases and J by 9 bases, with 10 bases left in between. The CDR3 totals 13 residues. The germline gives CDR1 SGHRS, CDR2 YFSETQ. As DNA, the CDR3 is TGCGCCAGCAGCTTGGCCGGGCTGGTTGAGCAGTTCTTC. Amino acids: CASSLAGLVEQFF.

This chain uses TRBV5-8 with TRBJ1-2; D gene unclear. There are 16 residues in the CDR3. Trimming stripped 4 bases from V and 4 bases from J, with 20 bases between. Germline V gene data show CDR1 as SGHTS and CDR2 as YDEGEE. CDR3 region: CASSTRDYSFSYGYTF. The CDR3 DNA follows: TGTGCCAGCAGCACCCGGGATTATAGTTTCTCCTATGGCTACACCTTC.

This clone has a single count. V gene TRBV6-6 combines with J gene TRBJ1-1; the D is unclear. The CDR3 totals 13 residues. Germline V gene sequence: CDR1 MNHNY, CDR2 SVGAGI (reference sequence). Trimming shortened V by 4 bases and J by 1 base, and 7 bases separated the two germline ends. The CDR3 DNA reads as TGTGCCAGCAGTTCTACATCGAACACTGAAGCTTTCTTT. The encoded protein is CASSSTSNTEAFF.

This chain connects TRBV27 to TRBJ2-3; 14 nucleotides match TRBD2. CDR3 length equals 19 residues. The ends lost 4 bases at V and 0 bases at J; junction bases unmatched: 9. In germline, CDR1 is MNHEY, CDR2 SMNVEV (reference sequence). Here the CDR3 reads CASSSMTSGGVHSTDTQYF. CDR3 coding DNA: TGTGCCAGCAGTTCAATGACTAGCGGGGGGGTTCATAGCACAGATACGCAGTATTTT.

J is TRBJ2-3 and V is TRBV7-9; a possible D gene is TRBD1 (6 bases). Per germline, CDR1 SEHNR and CDR2 FQNEAQ (reference sequence). Trimming removed 1 base at V and 0 bases at J, with 17 bases between. The CDR3 contains 18 residues. CDR3 nucleotide sequence: TGTGCCAGCAGCTTAGGGCAGGGGTTTGAAAAGAGCACAGATACGCAGTATTTT. Translating it yields CASSLGQGFEKSTDTQYF.

This chain uses TRBV9 with TRBJ2-7; D is undetermined. Per germline, CDR1 SGDLS and CDR2 YYNGEE. Between the trimmed V and J ends, which lost 0 bases and 3 bases, there was a span of 10 bases. The CDR3 runs to 14 residues. CDR3 coding DNA: TGTGCCAGCAGCGTAGGTGGGGATTACTACGAGCAGTACTTC. Translation gives CASSVGGDYYEQYF.

The chain couples TRBV7-9 to TRBJ1-1; TRBD1 aligns across 7 bases. CDR1 and CDR2 from the germline V gene are SEHNR and FQNEAQ (reference sequence). J lost 4 bases, V lost 7 bases, and 6 bases had no gene match. The CDR3 has 13 residues. CDR3 loop: CASNNPGGTEAFF. The DNA of the CDR3 is TGTGCCAGCAACAATCCAGGGGGCACTGAAGCTTTCTTT.

This clone showed up just once. J is TRBJ1-1 and V is TRBV5-6, with TRBD1 matching 7 bases. Looked up from germline, CDR1 is SGHDT and CDR2 is YYEEEE. This CDR3 is built from 18 residues. V gave up 1 base and J gave up 9 bases; unmatched junction bases: 21. The CDR3 nucleotides are TGTGCCAGCAGCTTGAGGGGGCGTATAATAACACCCCAAGACCAAGCTTTCTTT. Its translation is CASSLRGRIITPQDQAFF. The whole variable domain, filled in from reference TRBV5-6 and TRBJ1-1, reads DAGVTQSPTHLIKTRGQQVTLRCSPKSGHDTVSWYQQALGQGPQFIFQYYEEEERQRGNFPDRFSGHQFPNYSSELNVNALLLGDSALYLCASSLRGRIITPQDQAFFGQGTRLTVV.

The V and J genes are TRBV11-3 and TRBJ2-5; perhaps TRBD2 as D (5 bases). V shed 1 base and J shed 4 bases, with 7 bases lying between them. Germline lookup yields CDR1 SGHNT and CDR2 YENEEA. The CDR3 has 13 amino acids. The CDR3 is CASSLGTVETQYF. DNA of the CDR3: TGTGCCAGCAGCTTAGGGACTGTAGAGACCCAGTACTTC.

This clone came up a few times. The chain recombines TRBV4-1 with TRBJ1-1; D might be TRBD1 (5 bases). Trimming took 4 bases from V and 6 from J, leaving 18 bases between them. The germline V gene has CDR1 MGHRA and CDR2 YSYEKL. The CDR3 length is 15 residues. As DNA, the CDR3 is TGCGCCAGCAGCCCCGGGACTTTCGGATCCGCTGAAGCTTTCTTT. Translating gives CASSPGTFGSAEAFF.